The rows below give T cell receptor beta chains drawn from one sample of a study of T cells after posttransplantation cyclophosphamide. Clones were sequenced by immunoSEQ multiplex PCR, and TCRdb holds only the in-frame ones, with some missing. In the table there are approximately 10,000 clones, roughly 90% of which are singletons. This specimen consisted of PBMCs, obtained approximately 430 days after allogeneic stem cell transplant with calcineurin inhibitor and methotrexate. The source of these receptors is a male patient in his fifties who received an allogeneic stem cell transplant from an unrelated donor, was CMV-positive, and had chronic GVHD only. Some T cells may trace back to the graft donor. CDR3s include the opening cysteine and the closing phenylalanine or tryptophan. Size values are once, few and many counts, or a class for expanded clones, and some rows have none.

cdr3_aa: CASSQGRGADQPQHF
v_call: TRBV4-2
j_call: TRBJ1-5
clone_size: once

cdr3_aa: CASSLTRLAGQETQYF
v_call: TRBV7-2
j_call: TRBJ2-5
clone_size: .

cdr3_aa: CAISEDGVYGYTF
v_call: TRBV10-3
j_call: TRBJ1-2
clone_size: .

cdr3_aa: CSVGQGISYEQYF
v_call: TRBV29-1
j_call: TRBJ2-7
clone_size: .

cdr3_aa: CASSLEGRGQANTGELFF
v_call: TRBV5-1
j_call: TRBJ2-2
clone_size: .

cdr3_aa: CASSPVKNIQYF
v_call: TRBV6-6
j_call: TRBJ2-4
clone_size: .

cdr3_aa: CASSLRGLEGPDTQYF
v_call: TRBV27
j_call: TRBJ2-3
clone_size: .

cdr3_aa: CASSFPNYLNEQYF
v_call: TRBV28
j_call: TRBJ2-7
clone_size: .

cdr3_aa: CASRAEDRGHTEAFF
v_call: TRBV6-5
j_call: TRBJ1-1
clone_size: .

cdr3_aa: CASKRWYQVITEAFF
v_call: TRBV28
j_call: TRBJ1-1
clone_size: .

cdr3_aa: CASSQDQGTDTQYF
v_call: TRBV4-2
j_call: TRBJ2-3
clone_size: .

cdr3_aa: CASSPRPTSFLEQYF
v_call: TRBV18
j_call: TRBJ2-7
clone_size: .

cdr3_aa: CSVPRSSGDEQFF
v_call: TRBV29-1
j_call: TRBJ2-1
clone_size: .

cdr3_aa: CASSSDRGPEKLFF
v_call: TRBV28
j_call: TRBJ1-4
clone_size: .

cdr3_aa: CASSSGTPSVEQYF
v_call: TRBV19
j_call: TRBJ2-7
clone_size: .

cdr3_aa: CASSIEGANYGYTF
v_call: TRBV19
j_call: TRBJ1-2
clone_size: few

cdr3_aa: CASSLGGGAYEQYF
v_call: TRBV11-2
j_call: TRBJ2-7
clone_size: .

cdr3_aa: CASSLDLSGRPDTKSYEQYF
v_call: TRBV11-3
j_call: TRBJ2-7
clone_size: .

cdr3_aa: CASKPTGTDTQYF
v_call: TRBV27
j_call: TRBJ2-3
clone_size: once

cdr3_aa: CAISERTASGEKLFF
v_call: TRBV10-3
j_call: TRBJ1-4
clone_size: .

cdr3_aa: CASSNTGGPGQYF
v_call: TRBV11-3
j_call: TRBJ2-7
clone_size: .

cdr3_aa: CASSWDRTNTEAFF
v_call: TRBV5-4
j_call: TRBJ1-1
clone_size: once